This T cell receptor beta chain was recovered during a study of PD-1 blockade in classical Hodgkin lymphoma (dated by TCRdb to about 2020). Study-level background: Nivolumab dosing was 3 mg/kg intravenously every 2 weeks, continuing until either disease progression or unacceptable toxicity. The study used CyTOF and TCR beta sequencing to define a peripheral blood immune signature of response to PD-1 blockade in classical Hodgkin lymphoma.

The time point label on this specimen signifies: cycle 1 day 1 (C1D1), immediately before nivolumab initiation. Every trial patient had relapsed following autologous stem cell transplantation, and prior brentuximab vedotin exposure was what differed among cohorts A, B and C. The trial cohort comprised some 60 patients with relapsed/refractory classical Hodgkin lymphoma whose best overall responses were complete response, partial response or progressive disease. Single-agent nivolumab was administered to trial patients in the multi-cohort phase II CheckMate 205 trial. Best overall response was determined by an independent review committee according to the 2007 International Working Group response criteria. Trial PBMCs were collected just before the start of nivolumab (C1D1) and during therapy at cycle 2 day 1 and cycle 4 day 1. After peripheral blood was drawn into 8 mL Vacutainer Cell Preparation Tubes, PBMCs were isolated by centrifugation and then cryopreserved.

The Qiagen DNeasy kit was used to extract genomic DNA from unsorted PBMCs and from the negatively selected CD4+ and CD8+ fractions. TCR beta CDR3 regions were subjected to amplification by immunoSEQ multiplex PCR with primers that anneal to V and J segments. A synthetic immune receptor repertoire was used to minimize amplification bias, and any remaining bias was removed computationally after sequencing. Per the source publication's procedure: Custom Python scripts were used to quantify repertoire diversity as the Shannon entropy index. The unsorted, CD4+ and CD8+ repertoires were each analyzed separately, with the exception of combined analyses, where CD4+ and CD8+ sequences were merged in silico. Clonal expansion was defined as at least a 2-fold frequency increase after treatment relative to C1D1, with a pseudocount of 0.5 for undetected baseline clones. Singleton clones were defined as clones with 0 or 1 copy at C1D1, and non-singleton clones were defined as clones with 2 or more copies. Clones expanded in unsorted samples were assigned a CD4+, CD8+ or unknown annotation through matching of protein sequences in sorted samples from the same patient. Diversity changes from C1D1 to C4D1 were tested in paired samples using Wilcoxon tests. TCRdb provides this immuneACCESS table in a form limited to in-frame rearrangements. Some clones are lacking; in checked studies, under half of them reflect an unresolved V gene, and why the rest are absent is not known. V and J calls and clone size are as listed in that table; D and trimming were resolved from the DNA. Present in this sample are approximately 44,000 clones, 71% of which were seen just once. Less than 4% of the sample comes from the top ten.

This clone has only one observation. Its antigen remains undetermined. Base-call qualities are not available, and no considerably larger clone is one nucleotide away. Study-wide conclusions, independent of this receptor: Baseline TCR diversity was reported to be lower in newly diagnosed patients than in healthy donors and to be lower still in relapsed/refractory patients. CD4+ but not CD8+ TCR diversity rose significantly by C4D1 (p=0.0027 vs p=0.16), most apparent in complete responders (p=0.02). Patients starting nivolumab less than 1 year after ASCT had lower diversity and were excluded from later analyses to avoid confounding by immune reconstitution. Baseline diversity similar to that of newly diagnosed patients was observed in trial patients achieving complete response, whereas significantly lower diversity was observed in partial responders and progressors. Only a single clinical trial cohort was studied, and what caused the repertoire differences, possibly disease activity or prior therapy, remained undefined.

The CDR3 holds 15 amino acids from the cysteine to the phenylalanine. Only the CDR3 region is kept as DNA, spanning 45 bases read in frame from base 1. Sequences LGHNA (CDR1) and YSLEER (CDR2) are obtained from the germline V gene. V is pruned by 4 bases and J by 0 bases, leaving 1 base of the junction without a gene match. This receptor was taken from a human donor with classical Hodgkin lymphoma. The specimen comprised peripheral blood mononuclear cells (PBMCs), sampled at baseline. The sequence links TRBV4-3 to TRBJ1-1, with 11 bases in between that match TRBD1. The nucleotide sequence is TGCGCCAGCAGCCGGACAGGGGGCATGAACACTGAAGCTTTCTTT. Translated, this gives CASSRTGGMNTEAFF.